The 4 T cell receptor beta chains given below trace back to one sample, sequenced in a study of OX40 agonist ivuxolimab in advanced cancers. Sequencing used immunoSEQ multiplex PCR; TCRdb keeps in-frame clones, though not all of them. The table has about 72,000 clones, over 75% seen once. The source material was CD4+ or CD8+ T cells sorted from blood, sampled in a trial of the OX40 agonist ivuxolimab. The receptors were sampled from an adult with an advanced solid tumor such as melanoma, head and neck, liver or kidney cancer.

The chain carries TRBV10-1 and TRBJ1-1; 10 bases line up with TRBD1. Germline CDR1 reads WNHNN; CDR2 reads SYGVQD (reference sequence). The CDR3 length is 16 residues. After removal of 3 bases from V and 1 base from J, the junction contained 5 bases not matched to a gene. CDR3 DNA sequence: TGCGCCAGCAGTGAAGGACAGGGGGTTTGGAACACTGAAGCTTTCTTT. It translates to CASSEGQGVWNTEAFF.

The sample holds a few counts of this clone. The chain combines TRBV5-1 with TRBJ2-7, with a weak D call TRBD1 (6 bases). Germline V gene lookup returns CDR1 SGHRS and CDR2 YFSETQ. This CDR3 has 14 residues. The germline V and J ends were trimmed by 5 bases and 4 bases, with 16 bases remaining between them. CDR3 in amino acids: CASRPDRTQYEQYF. The CDR3 region has the DNA TGCGCCAGCAGACCGGACAGAACCCAATACGAGCAGTACTTC.

This chain connects TRBV29-1 to TRBJ2-5; D is possibly TRBD2 (5 bases). The germline V gene encodes CDR1 SQVTM and CDR2 ANQGSEA. The length of the CDR3 is 11 residues. The V and J ends lost 4 bases and 4 bases respectively, with 7 bases between them. The CDR3 bases are TGCAGCGTTGCCCGGGGAGAGACCCAGTACTTC. Translated, it gives CSVARGETQYF.

The gene calls are TRBV6-5 and TRBJ2-3; D might be TRBD2 (5 bases). This CDR3 is 14 amino acids long. CDR1 and CDR2 from the germline V gene are MNHEY and SVGAGI. V lost 2 bases, J lost 2 bases, and 8 bases lay in between. CDR3 DNA: TGTGCCAGCAGTTACCCCGGACTCACAGATACGCAGTATTTT. Translated, it gives CASSYPGLTDTQYF.